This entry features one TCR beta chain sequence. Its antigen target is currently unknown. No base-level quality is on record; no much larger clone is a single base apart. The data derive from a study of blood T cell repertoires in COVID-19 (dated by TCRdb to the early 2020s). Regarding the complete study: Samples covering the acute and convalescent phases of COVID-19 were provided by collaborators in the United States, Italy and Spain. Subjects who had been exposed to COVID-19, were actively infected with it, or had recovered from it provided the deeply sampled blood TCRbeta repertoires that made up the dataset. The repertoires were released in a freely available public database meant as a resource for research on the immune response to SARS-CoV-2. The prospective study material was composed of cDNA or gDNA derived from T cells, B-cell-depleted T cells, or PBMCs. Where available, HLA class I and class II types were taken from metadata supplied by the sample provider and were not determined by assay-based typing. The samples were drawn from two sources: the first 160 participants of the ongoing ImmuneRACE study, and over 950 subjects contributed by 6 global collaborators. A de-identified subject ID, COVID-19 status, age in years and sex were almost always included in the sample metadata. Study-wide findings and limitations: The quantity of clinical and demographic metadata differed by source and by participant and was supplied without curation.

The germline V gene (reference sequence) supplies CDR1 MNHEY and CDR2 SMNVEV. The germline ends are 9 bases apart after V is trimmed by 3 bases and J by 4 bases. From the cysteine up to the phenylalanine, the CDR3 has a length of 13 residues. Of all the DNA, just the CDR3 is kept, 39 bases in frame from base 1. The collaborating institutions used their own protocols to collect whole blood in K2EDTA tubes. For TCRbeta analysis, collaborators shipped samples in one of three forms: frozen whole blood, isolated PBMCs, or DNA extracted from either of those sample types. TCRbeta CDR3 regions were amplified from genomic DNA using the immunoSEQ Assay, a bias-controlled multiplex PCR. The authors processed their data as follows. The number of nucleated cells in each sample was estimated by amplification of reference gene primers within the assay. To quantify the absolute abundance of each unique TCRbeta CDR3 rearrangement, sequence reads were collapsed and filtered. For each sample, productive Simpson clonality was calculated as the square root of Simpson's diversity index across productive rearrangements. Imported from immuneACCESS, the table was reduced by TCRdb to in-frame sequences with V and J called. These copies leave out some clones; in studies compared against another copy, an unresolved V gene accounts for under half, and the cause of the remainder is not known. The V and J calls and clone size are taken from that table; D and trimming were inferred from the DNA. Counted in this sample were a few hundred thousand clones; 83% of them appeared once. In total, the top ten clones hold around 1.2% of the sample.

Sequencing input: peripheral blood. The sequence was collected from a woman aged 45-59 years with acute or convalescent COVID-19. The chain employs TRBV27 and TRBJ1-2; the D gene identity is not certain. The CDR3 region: CASSFGGSYGYTF. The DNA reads TGTGCCAGCAGTTTCGGCGGGTCCTATGGCTACACCTTC.